This record concerns one T cell receptor beta chain sequence. The antigen this receptor binds is unknown. Per-base quality was not reported, and no clone a single base away is much larger than it. Libraries were constructed by the immunoSEQ multiplex PCR assay. As stored in TCRdb, this immuneACCESS dataset retains in-frame rearrangements with V and J assigned. A fraction of the clones does not appear; measured against another copy, unresolved V genes explain less than half of the discrepancy, and the remainder lacks a known reason. The sample table lists around 94,000 clones, approximately 90% of them with a count of one. The top ten hold roughly 3.4% of the sample. This sample is part of a study of control samples from healthy donors and cancer patients (dated by TCRdb to 2018 to 2020). From its cysteine to its phenylalanine, the CDR3 spans 14 amino acids. Just the 42-base CDR3 DNA is kept, in frame starting at base 1. The germline V gene supplies CDR1 SGHTA and CDR2 FQGNSA. V is cut by 1 base and J by 4 bases, and the space between the germline ends is 10 bases.

The specimen was blood. The sequence joins TRBV7-2 to TRBJ1-2; 5 matching bases give a weak D call of TRBD1. The receptor comes from a woman younger than 35 in good health. The nucleotide sequence reads TGTGCCAGCAGCTTAGATCGACAGATCTATGGCTACACCTTC. Translated, this is CASSLDRQIYGYTF.